The 2 T cell receptor beta chains below were found in one sample sequenced in a study of T-cell reconstitution after alpha-beta-depleted transplantation in children. Unique molecular identifiers were incorporated during preparation of the TCRbeta library. TCRdb re-called the PCR reads through MiXCR, storing one row per CDR3 protein. The table records about 300,000 distinct CDR3 sequences, 10% of them present only once. The sequencing here drew on PBMCs, taken before TCRalphabeta/CD19-depleted stem cell transplant. These receptors all come from a boy under two years old with acute myeloid leukemia, due to receive a stem cell transplant.

This clonotype was found many times. V is TRBV24-1 and J is TRBJ2-7; TRBD1 is a possible D gene (5 bases). The germline CDR1 and CDR2 sequences are KGHDR and SFDVKD. The germline V and J ends were trimmed by 4 bases and 9 bases, with 18 bases remaining between them. The CDR3 loop spans 14 amino acids. In DNA form, the CDR3 reads TGTGCCACCAGTGACTTGGGGCTGCGAGACGGGCAGTACTTC. Amino acid sequence: CATSDLGLRDGQYF.

The chain joins TRBV20-1 to TRBJ2-6; D is perhaps TRBD1 or TRBD2 (7 bases each). Trimming left V 0 bases short and J 4 bases short, with 25 bases between. CDR1 and CDR2 (germline): DFQATT, SNEGSKA (reference sequence). CDR3 size: 20 residues. CDR3 protein: CSARDPSRQGGFAGANVLTF. In DNA form, the CDR3 reads TGCAGTGCTAGAGACCCATCCCGACAGGGAGGGTTTGCAGGGGCCAACGTCCTGACTTTC.